This TCR beta chain was identified in a study of control samples from healthy donors and cancer patients. V lost 4 bases, J lost 4 bases, and 2 bases lay in between. There are 11 residues in the CDR3. CDR1 and CDR2 (germline): SGDLS, YYNGEE. Some clones are missing from TCRdb's copy, which holds only in-frame ones; the method was immunoSEQ multiplex PCR. This sample has around 150,000 clones, with approximately 88% found just once. The TCR was taken from a man aged 30 to 45 in good health. The chain combines TRBV9 with TRBJ2-2; D not resolved. The sample taken for sequencing was blood. CDR3 bases: TGTGCCAGCAGCCGCACCGGGGAGCTGTTTTTT. This encodes CASSRTGELFF.